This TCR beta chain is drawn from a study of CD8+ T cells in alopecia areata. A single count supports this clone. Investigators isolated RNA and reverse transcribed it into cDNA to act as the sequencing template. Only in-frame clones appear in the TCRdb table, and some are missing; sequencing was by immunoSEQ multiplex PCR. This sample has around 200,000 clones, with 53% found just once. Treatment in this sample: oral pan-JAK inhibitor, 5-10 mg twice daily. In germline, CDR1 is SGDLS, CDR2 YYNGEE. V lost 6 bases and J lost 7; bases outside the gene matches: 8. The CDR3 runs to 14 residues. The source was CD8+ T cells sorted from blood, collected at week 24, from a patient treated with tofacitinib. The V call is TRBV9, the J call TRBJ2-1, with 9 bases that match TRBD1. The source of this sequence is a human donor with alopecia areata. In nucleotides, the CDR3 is TGTGCCAGCACAACCGGGACAGGGAGGAATGAGCAGTTCTTC. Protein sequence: CASTTGTGRNEQFF.